This T cell receptor (beta chain) came from a study of OX40 agonist ivuxolimab in advanced cancers. Broadly, across the study: The costimulatory receptor OX40 (CD134) was targeted by ivuxolimab, a fully human IgG2 agonistic monoclonal antibody. Partial responses occurred in three dose-escalation patients: two with cutaneous melanoma and one with hepatocellular carcinoma. The paper covers the monotherapy dose-escalation part of the phase I ivuxolimab trial, which included N of about 50 patients. Intravenous ivuxolimab was administered to patients every 2 weeks at six dose levels: 0.01, 0.1, 0.3, 1.5, 3 and 10 mg/kg. Patients were allowed to have had prior anti-PD-1, anti-PD-L1 or anti-CTLA-4 therapy, and approximately 40% of the dose-escalation patients had previously received checkpoint inhibitors. The point of sequencing TCRbeta in the periphery was to test whether ivuxolimab changed TCR sequence diversity and drove clonal T-cell expansion. In the dose-escalation cohort, 70% to 90% of patients were male, and the mean age was roughly 60 years with a range of roughly 20 to 80. Of the 50 to 55 dose-escalation patients, hepatocellular carcinoma was present in roughly 19, melanoma in around 15, renal cell carcinoma in 9 and head and neck cancer in 9. General findings and caveats noted by the study authors: Low levels of normalized T-cell clonal expansion were also shown by some nonresponding patients. In partial responders in the 0.1-3.0 mg/kg groups, normalized peripheral clonal expansion was found to be among the lowest, especially among CD8+ T cells. After ivuxolimab, more expanded clones were found on average in CD8+ T cells than in CD4+ T cells. Antigen specificity was not determined for the clonally expanded peripheral T cells. At doses from 0.1 to 3.0 mg/kg, clonal expansion was seen in both CD4+ and CD8+ blood T cells between baseline and week 6.

The trial excluded patients who had a history of autoimmune disease or who were on systemic immunosuppression. Peripheral blood for TCR sequencing was collected from all dose cohorts at baseline, on cycle 4 day 1, and on cycle 7 day 1. Samples came from an open-label, multicenter, first-in-human phase I dose-escalation trial of ivuxolimab. The trial enrolled adults with locally advanced or metastatic head and neck squamous cell, hepatocellular, melanoma or renal cell carcinoma. Before TCR sequencing, CD4+ and CD8+ T cells were separately sorted from peripheral blood. Genomic DNA was isolated from the sorted cells so that the TCRbeta CDR3 region could be sequenced. The immunoSEQ Assay was used for sequencing of TCRbeta CDR3 regions. TCRdb took this table from immuneACCESS and kept in-frame rearrangements with V and J called. Such tables lack part of the clones; where checked against another copy, unresolved V genes explain under half of the gap, and the rest is unexplained. The sample contains roughly 8,100 clones, under 85% of them found a single time. 15% to 20% of the sample is taken by the ten largest.

The CDR3 sequence holds 12 residues, the cysteine and phenylalanine included. Here the CDR3 DNA is all that survives: 36 bases in frame from base 1. CDR1 is given as MGHRA and CDR2 as YSYEKL, both from the germline V gene. The germline ends are 7 bases apart after V is trimmed by 3 bases and J by 8 bases. Concerning this clone: Its antigen remains unidentified. No much larger clone is present one base from it, and per-base qualities are unavailable.

The TCR was taken from an adult with an advanced solid tumor such as melanoma, head and neck, liver or kidney cancer. Sequencing used CD4+ or CD8+ T cells sorted from blood, obtained in a trial of the OX40 agonist ivuxolimab. The rearrangement combines TRBV4-1 with TRBJ1-4; the D gene is unclear. The nucleotides read TGCGCCAGCAGCCACCCGTACGAAAAACTGTTTTTT. This translates into CASSHPYEKLFF.